The entry below describes one T cell receptor beta chain. What it binds is not known. Thyroid surgery took place with no prior treatment in any patient. Per the original methods: CDR3 was compared across clinicopathological groups, and the resulting differences were used to build a distant-metastasis classifier for papillary thyroid cancer. TCRdb re-clonotyped the PCR reads via MiXCR. These V and J calls derive from TCRdb rather than the authors' analysis. This sample has approximately 7,000 clones, with over 15% found just once. The sample originates from a study of metastatic and nonmetastatic thyroid tumors. Study summary: Thyroid patients, malignant and benign, had repertoires compared across blood and tumor or nodule tissue. Broader study findings: The study reportedly found significantly higher TCR beta diversity in malignant thyroid tumors than benign nodules, in blood and tumor.

Between the trimmed V and J ends, which lost 1 base and 3 bases, there was a span of 6 bases. The CDR3 spans 14 residues. The germline CDR1 and CDR2 sequences are LGHNA and YNFKEQ. V gene TRBV4-2 combines with J gene TRBJ2-2, with D possibly TRBD2 on 6 matching bases. The specimen was adjacent normal tissue. This sequence was found in a male donor with papillary thyroid cancer or a benign thyroid nodule (not recorded which). Some clones in this sample may be carry-over from other donors' samples. CDR3 bases: TGTGCCAGCAGCCAAGGACTAGACACCGGGGAGCTGTTTTTT. Its translation is CASSQGLDTGELFF.